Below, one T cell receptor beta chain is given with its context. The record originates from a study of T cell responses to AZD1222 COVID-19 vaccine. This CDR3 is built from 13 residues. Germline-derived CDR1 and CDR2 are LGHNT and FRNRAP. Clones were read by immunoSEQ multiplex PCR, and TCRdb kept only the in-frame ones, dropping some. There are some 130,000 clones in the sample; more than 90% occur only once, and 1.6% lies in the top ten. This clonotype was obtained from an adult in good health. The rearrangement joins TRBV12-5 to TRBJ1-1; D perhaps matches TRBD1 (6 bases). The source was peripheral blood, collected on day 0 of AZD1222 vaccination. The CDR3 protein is CGSDRVMNTEAFF. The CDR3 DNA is TGTGGATCGGACAGAGTAATGAACACTGAAGCTTTCTTT.